The TCR beta chain described here comes from a study of blood T cell repertoires in COVID-19. Profiling relied on immunoSEQ multiplex PCR, and the TCRdb table lists in-frame clones only, not all of them. The repertoire holds about 310,000 clones, with roughly 89% as singletons. Assignments of participants to cohorts depended upon their own reported clinical history. This clone was counted once. V gave up 1 base and J gave up 4 bases, with 14 bases separating them. CDR1 is LGHDT and CDR2 is YNNKEL in the germline V gene (reference sequence). The CDR3 is 16 residues long. The sequenced sample consisted of PBMCs or T cells enriched from blood (not recorded which). This sequence was found in a woman in her twenties or thirties who had recovered from COVID-19. The V gene is TRBV3-1 (or the pseudogene TRBV3-2), the J gene TRBJ2-1; D gene unclear. In DNA form, the CDR3 reads TGTGCCAGCAGCCAAGTTGGATATGGGCCTTACAATGAGCAGTTCTTC. Translated: CASSQVGYGPYNEQFF.